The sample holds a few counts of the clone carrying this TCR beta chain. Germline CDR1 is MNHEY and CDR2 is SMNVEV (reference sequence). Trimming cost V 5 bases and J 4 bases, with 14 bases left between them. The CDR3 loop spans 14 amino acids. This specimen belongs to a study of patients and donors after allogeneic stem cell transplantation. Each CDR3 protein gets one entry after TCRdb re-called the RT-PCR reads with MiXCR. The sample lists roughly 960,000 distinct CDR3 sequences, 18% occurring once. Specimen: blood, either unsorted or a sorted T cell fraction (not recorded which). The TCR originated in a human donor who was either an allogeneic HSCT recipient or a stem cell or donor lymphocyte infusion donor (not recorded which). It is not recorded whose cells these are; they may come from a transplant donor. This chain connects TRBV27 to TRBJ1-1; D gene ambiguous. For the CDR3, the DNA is TGTGCCAGCAGTCCCAGCGACTTGGCCACTGAAGCTTTCTTT. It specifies CASSPSDLATEAFF.